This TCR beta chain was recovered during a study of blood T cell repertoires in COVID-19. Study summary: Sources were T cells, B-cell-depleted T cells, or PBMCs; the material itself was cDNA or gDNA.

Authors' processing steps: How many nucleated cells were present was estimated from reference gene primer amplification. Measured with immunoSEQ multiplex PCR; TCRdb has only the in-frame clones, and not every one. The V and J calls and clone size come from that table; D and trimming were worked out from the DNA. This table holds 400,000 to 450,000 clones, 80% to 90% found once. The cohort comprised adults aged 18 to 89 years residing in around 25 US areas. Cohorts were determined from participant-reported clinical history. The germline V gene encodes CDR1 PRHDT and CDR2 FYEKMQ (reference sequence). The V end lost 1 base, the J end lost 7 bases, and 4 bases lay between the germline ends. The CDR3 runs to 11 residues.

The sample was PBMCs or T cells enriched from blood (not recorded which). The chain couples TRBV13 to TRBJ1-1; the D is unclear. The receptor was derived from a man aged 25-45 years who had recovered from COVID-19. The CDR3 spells CASSLVYEAFF. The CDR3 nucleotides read TGTGCCAGCAGCTTAGTTTATGAAGCTTTCTTT. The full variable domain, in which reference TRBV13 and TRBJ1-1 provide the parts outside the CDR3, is AAGVIQSPRHLIKEKRETATLKCYPIPRHDTVYWYQQGPGQDPQFLISFYEKMQSDKGSIPDRFSAQQFSDYHSELNMSSLELGDSALYFCASSLVYEAFFGQGTRLTVV.